These T cell receptor beta chains were read from a single sample in a study of identical twins. TCRdb re-called the 5' RACE reads through MiXCR, storing one row per CDR3 protein. The table records approximately 620,000 distinct CDR3 sequences, less than 10% of them present only once. These data also featured in a second study, about yellow fever vaccine responses in identical twins.

The specimen sequenced was PBMCs. These receptors were obtained from a woman aged 18-30 years in good health. Each CDR3 is given with its conserved first and last residue. The D gene is left open where the match is weak. Clone size is stated in some rows and not others, as once, few, many or a class when expanded.

>TRBJ2-1|TRBD2|-|TRBV7-9
CASSPTGLAGSYNEQFF
TGTGCCAGCAGCCCAACGGGACTAGCGGGATCATACAATGAGCAGTTCTTC
>TRBJ2-4|-|few|TRBV20-1
CSATDRRVGKNIQYF
TGCAGTGCCACCGACAGGCGGGTAGGCAAAAACATTCAGTACTTC
>TRBJ2-1|TRBD2|few|TRBV28
CASRSGLAGFEQFF
TGTGCCAGCAGATCCGGACTAGCGGGATTTGAGCAGTTCTTC
>TRBJ2-5|TRBD1|-|TRBV6-2/TRBV6-3
CASSTRDRVVETQYF
TGTGCCAGCAGTACCCGGGACAGGGTGGTGGAGACCCAGTACTTC
>TRBJ2-3|-|many|TRBV28
CASSLVSTDTQYF
TGTGCCAGCAGCTTAGTATCCACAGATACGCAGTATTTT
>TRBJ2-7|TRBD2|-|TRBV20-1
CSARDAGGPYEQYF
TGCAGTGCTAGAGACGCGGGAGGGCCCTACGAGCAGTACTTC
>TRBJ2-1|-|few|TRBV18
CASSPATGGQGEQFF
TGTGCCAGCTCACCAGCCACTGGGGGCCAAGGGGAGCAGTTCTTC
>TRBJ2-2|TRBD1|few|TRBV27
CASSLVGQGVFFGTGELFF
TGTGCCAGCAGTTTAGTCGGGCAGGGGGTATTTTTCGGCACCGGGGAGCTGTTTTTT
>TRBJ2-7|-|-|TRBV20-1
CSAHKIGPYEQYF
TGCAGTGCCCATAAGATTGGACCATACGAGCAGTACTTC
>TRBJ2-1|TRBD2|-|TRBV14
CASSRPGLAGSSYNEQFF
TGTGCCAGCAGCCGACCCGGACTAGCGGGGAGCTCCTACAATGAGCAGTTCTTC
>TRBJ2-3|TRBD1|many|TRBV28
CASVGTDLTDTQYF
TGTGCCAGCGTTGGGACAGACTTGACAGATACGCAGTATTTT
>TRBJ2-1|-|-|TRBV14
CASSQRFRAGWGHNEQFF
TGTGCCAGCAGCCAAAGGTTCAGGGCAGGTTGGGGCCACAATGAGCAGTTCTTC
>TRBJ2-3|-|few|TRBV12-3/TRBV12-4
CASSFRSGTDTQYF
TGTGCCAGCAGTTTTCGGTCCGGCACAGATACGCAGTATTTT
>TRBJ1-5|-|few|TRBV6-2/TRBV6-3
CASRQGYQPQHF
TGTGCCAGCAGGCAGGGGTATCAGCCCCAGCATTTT
>TRBJ2-7|-|many|TRBV3-1
CASSQASAGFSYEQYF
TGTGCCAGCAGCCAAGCCTCAGCGGGCTTTTCCTACGAGCAGTACTTC
>TRBJ2-5|-|-|TRBV11-1
CASSPAWTISGLGGETQYF
TGTGCCAGCAGCCCGGCCTGGACGATTAGCGGACTTGGGGGAGAGACCCAGTACTTC
>TRBJ2-7|-|few|TRBV5-6
CASSFRQVAYEQYF
TGTGCCAGCAGCTTTCGACAGGTCGCCTACGAGCAGTACTTC
>TRBJ1-4|-|few|TRBV15
CATSGWGEEKLFF
TGTGCCACCAGCGGTTGGGGAGAGGAAAAACTGTTTTTT
>TRBJ2-1|-|few|TRBV7-3
CASSLIGIPRGPSSYEQFF
TGTGCCAGCAGCTTAATTGGGATCCCTCGGGGGCCCTCCAGTTATGAGCAGTTCTTC
>TRBJ2-7|-|few|TRBV10-3
CAISGDTGTSYEQYF
TGTGCCATCAGTGGGGATACAGGGACCTCCTACGAGCAGTACTTC
>TRBJ1-5|TRBD1|-|TRBV18
CASSPRDRGSGSNQPQHF
TGTGCCAGCTCACCCCGGGACAGGGGGTCCGGTAGCAATCAGCCCCAGCATTTT
>TRBJ1-1|-|-|TRBV21-1
CASSNEPGHPNTEAFF
TGTGCCAGCAGCAACGAACCGGGACACCCCAACACTGAAGCTTTCTTT
>TRBJ2-7|-|few|TRBV2
CASSLVREQYF
TGTGCCAGCAGCCTAGTCCGTGAGCAGTACTTC
>TRBJ2-1|-|-|TRBV20-1
CSAQRRGATYNEQFF
TGCAGTGCCCAGCGGCGGGGCGCTACGTACAATGAGCAGTTCTTC
>TRBJ2-5|-|few|TRBV3-1
CASSQVRDVVTQYF
TGTGCCAGCAGCCAAGTTAGGGATGTTGTGACCCAGTACTTC
>TRBJ1-2|-|-|TRBV12-3/TRBV12-4
CASTYGLLLNYGYTF
TGTGCCAGCACTTACGGGCTCCTCCTTAACTATGGCTACACCTTC
>TRBJ1-1|-|-|TRBV12-3/TRBV12-4
CASSLGTVETEAFF
TGTGCCAGCAGTTTAGGCACCGTGGAGACTGAAGCTTTCTTT
>TRBJ2-3|-|-|TRBV6-1
CASSRWTQAAWETDTQYF
TGTGCCAGCAGCCGCTGGACCCAGGCCGCCTGGGAGACAGATACGCAGTATTTT
>TRBJ1-1|-|many|TRBV7-6
CASSLGPDITEAFF
TGTGCCAGCAGCTTAGGACCAGACATCACTGAAGCTTTCTTT
>TRBJ1-1|-|many|TRBV7-2
CASSLTPLVGTEAFF
TGTGCCAGCAGCTTAACTCCACTGGTAGGCACTGAAGCTTTCTTT
>TRBJ2-2|-|-|TRBV28
CASTSMGEKVTGELFF
TGTGCCAGCACAAGTATGGGAGAGAAGGTCACCGGGGAGCTGTTTTTT
>TRBJ2-5|TRBD1|-|TRBV5-1
CASTRTGAAETQYF
TGCGCCAGCACCCGGACAGGGGCGGCGGAGACCCAGTACTTC
>TRBJ2-6|TRBD1|many|TRBV29-1
CSVWDRYSGANVLTF
TGCAGCGTTTGGGACAGGTACTCTGGGGCCAACGTCCTGACTTTC
>TRBJ2-1|-|-|TRBV5-5
CASSEIEQFF
TGTGCCAGCAGCGAGATTGAGCAGTTCTTC
>TRBJ2-5|-|-|TRBV7-3
CASSPTGFSETQYF
TGTGCCAGCAGCCCCACAGGGTTTAGTGAGACCCAGTACTTC
>TRBJ1-1|-|-|TRBV20-1
CSARDMQGWMNTEAFF
TGCAGTGCTAGAGATATGCAGGGATGGATGAACACTGAAGCTTTCTTT
>TRBJ1-1|-|many|TRBV12-3/TRBV12-4
CASSFSRGRTRRTEAFF
TGTGCCAGCAGTTTTTCCCGGGGGCGAACCCGACGGACTGAAGCTTTCTTT
>TRBJ1-2|TRBD1|many|TRBV6-4
CASSDWRQGSGYTF
TGTGCCAGCAGTGACTGGAGACAGGGATCCGGCTACACCTTC
>TRBJ2-1|-|few|TRBV5-6
CASSGSGHNEQFF
TGTGCCAGCAGCGGGAGCGGACACAATGAGCAGTTCTTC
>TRBJ2-5|TRBD1|many|TRBV6-5
CASSYYMIDGTEETQYF
TGTGCCAGCAGTTACTACATGATAGATGGGACAGAAGAGACCCAGTACTTC
>TRBJ2-7|-|many|TRBV7-9
CASSSIRGPLYEQYF
TGTGCCAGCAGCTCAATCCGGGGGCCATTGTACGAGCAGTACTTC
>TRBJ2-7|TRBD1|-|TRBV28
CATEGQDGYEQYF
TGTGCCACGGAAGGACAGGACGGTTACGAGCAGTACTTC
>TRBJ2-1|-|few|TRBV11-2
CASSLDGRGPSDEQFF
TGTGCCAGCAGCTTAGATGGGCGGGGCCCCTCGGATGAGCAGTTCTTC
>TRBJ2-4|TRBD2|few|TRBV20-1
CSARDRGLALAKNIQYF
TGCAGTGCTAGAGATCGGGGACTAGCTTTAGCCAAAAACATTCAGTACTTC
>TRBJ2-6|TRBD2|few|TRBV6-5
CASSYSGTSGRGANVLTF
TGTGCCAGCAGTTACTCAGGGACTAGCGGGAGAGGGGCCAACGTCCTGACTTTC
>TRBJ2-1|-|few|TRBV7-4
CASSDPSRANEQFF
TGTGCCAGCAGCGACCCTTCTAGAGCCAATGAGCAGTTCTTC
>TRBJ1-1|-|-|TRBV2
CASSEEANTEAFF
TGTGCCAGCAGTGAAGAGGCGAACACTGAAGCTTTCTTT
>TRBJ2-7|TRBD1|-|TRBV20-1
CSATNLDRGYYEQYF
TGCAGTGCTACCAACCTCGACAGGGGATACTACGAGCAGTACTTC
>TRBJ2-3|-|-|TRBV29-1
CSTRGWQELSTDTQYF
TGCAGCACCCGTGGGTGGCAGGAGCTTAGCACAGATACGCAGTATTTT
>TRBJ2-7|TRBD2|many|TRBV3-1
CASRDGLAGFEQYF
TGTGCCAGCAGAGATGGACTAGCGGGATTCGAGCAGTACTTC
>TRBJ1-6|-|few|TRBV12-3/TRBV12-4
CASSPPSRATSPLHF
TGTGCCAGCAGTCCACCCTCCAGGGCGACTTCACCCCTCCACTTT
>TRBJ2-7|-|-|TRBV7-2
CASSFYPSVSYEQYF
TGTGCCAGCAGCTTTTACCCATCGGTCTCCTACGAGCAGTACTTC
>TRBJ2-3|-|many|TRBV3-1
CASSQEYRSTDTQYF
TGTGCCAGCAGCCAAGAGTACAGGAGCACAGATACGCAGTATTTT
>TRBJ2-3|-|-|TRBV2
CASRDGLSSSTDTQYF
TGTGCCAGCAGGGACGGACTATCTTCTAGCACAGATACGCAGTATTTT
>TRBJ1-1|TRBD1|few|TRBV29-1
CSARGLGTEAFF
TGCAGCGCCAGGGGGCTAGGCACTGAAGCTTTCTTT
>TRBJ2-5|-|few|TRBV28
CASSSPTTLYRETQYF
TGTGCCAGCAGTTCACCGACGACCCTTTACCGGGAGACCCAGTACTTC
>TRBJ2-5|TRBD1|few|TRBV11-1
CASSLLTGGSLKETQYF
TGTGCCAGCAGCTTATTGACAGGGGGCTCTCTCAAAGAGACCCAGTACTTC
>TRBJ2-3|-|-|TRBV24-1
CATSDFGGAFTDTQYF
TGTGCCACCAGTGATTTTGGCGGGGCCTTCACAGATACGCAGTATTTT
>TRBJ1-6|TRBD1|few|TRBV9
CASSLTTTGTGSPLHF
TGTGCCAGCAGCTTAACCACGACAGGGACCGGCTCACCCCTCCACTTT
>TRBJ2-2|TRBD2|-|TRBV11-2
CASSLSFGRAGKTGELFF
TGTGCCAGCAGCTTATCCTTTGGGAGGGCCGGGAAAACCGGGGAGCTGTTTTTT